This entry concerns a single T cell receptor beta chain. Together with a sample-barcoded 5' primer, a J-beta primer mix was included in a second PCR lasting about 7 to 11 cycles. TCRdb re-derived calls from the 5' RACE reads in MiXCR, one entry per CDR3 protein. The repertoire includes about 970,000 distinct CDR3 sequences, around 54% of them detected once, and around a fifth sits in the top ten. Each sample provided at least 5 micrograms of extracted total RNA. The data derive from a study of blood T cells in healthy people across ages. Per germline, CDR1 MNHNS and CDR2 SASEGT. The CDR3 is made up of 15 amino acids. Trimming shortened V by 7 bases and J by 0 bases, and 13 bases separated the two germline ends.

The source of this sequence is a woman in her fifties or sixties in good health. Sequencing was done on a sample of blood. The chain is built from TRBV6-1 and TRBJ1-5; D gene unclear. CDR3 nucleotide sequence: TGTGCCAGCATTTGGGAGAGAGGTAGCAATCAGCCCCAGCATTTT. Protein: CASIWERGSNQPQHF.